This T cell receptor beta chain was sequenced in a study of OX40 agonist ivuxolimab in advanced cancers. About the full investigation: Ivuxolimab was an agonistic, fully human IgG2 monoclonal antibody directed against OX40 (CD134), a costimulatory receptor. Intravenous ivuxolimab was administered to patients every 2 weeks at six dose levels: 0.01, 0.1, 0.3, 1.5, 3 and 10 mg/kg. Of the 50 to 55 dose-escalation patients, hepatocellular carcinoma was present in approximately 20, melanoma in around 15, renal cell carcinoma in 9 and head and neck cancer in 9. The dose-escalation cohort was roughly 87% male with a mean age of roughly 62 years, ranging from roughly 20 to 80. Prior anti-PD-1, anti-PD-L1 or anti-CTLA-4 therapy was permitted, and checkpoint inhibitors had been received by around 40% of dose-escalation patients. Partial responses occurred in three dose-escalation patients: two with cutaneous melanoma and one with hepatocellular carcinoma. The purpose of peripheral TCRbeta sequencing was to test whether ivuxolimab changed TCR sequence diversity and led to clonal T-cell expansion. The paper reports the monotherapy dose-escalation portion (N = 52 patients) of the phase I ivuxolimab trial. Points the paper makes about the study in general: The antigen specificity of the peripheral T cells that underwent clonal expansion was not determined. On average, CD8+ T cells showed more expanded clones than CD4+ T cells after ivuxolimab. In the 0.1-3.0 mg/kg groups, partial responders were among the patients with the lowest normalized peripheral clonal expansion, particularly in CD8+ T cells. Low levels of normalized T-cell clonal expansion were also shown by some nonresponding patients. At doses from 0.1 to 3.0 mg/kg, clonal expansion was seen in both CD4+ and CD8+ blood T cells between baseline and week 6.

The junction shows trimming of 0 bases on V and 8 bases on J, plus 11 bases between the germline ends. The CDR3 numbers 14 residues from cysteine through phenylalanine. Of the read, only the CDR3 DNA is kept; its 42 bases are in frame from base 1. From a lookup of the germline V gene, CDR1 and CDR2 are SGHRS and YFSETQ. As concerns this clone: Its target antigen remains unknown. Per-base qualities were not stored, and no clone one base away is much larger.

The trial excluded patients who had a history of autoimmune disease or who were on systemic immunosuppression. Peripheral blood for TCR sequencing was collected from all dose cohorts at baseline, on cycle 4 day 1, and on cycle 7 day 1. The samples were drawn from a first-in-human, open-label, multicenter phase I dose-escalation trial of ivuxolimab. Adults with locally advanced or metastatic melanoma, renal cell carcinoma, hepatocellular carcinoma or head and neck squamous cell carcinoma were enrolled in the trial. Before TCR sequencing, CD4+ and CD8+ T cells were separately sorted from peripheral blood. Genomic DNA was isolated from the sorted cells so that the TCRbeta CDR3 region could be sequenced. The immunoSEQ Assay was used to sequence the TCRbeta CDR3 regions. TCRdb obtained this table from immuneACCESS and retained in-frame rearrangements with V and J assigned. These tables miss some clones; where compared with another copy, unresolved V genes account for less than half of the shortfall, and the remainder is unexplained. The sample records tens of thousands of clones, around 90% of which are singletons. Jointly, the top ten make up over 8.5% of the sample.

Recombination joined TRBV5-1 with TRBJ1-4; TRBD1 might be the D gene, on 6 matching bases. The sequence was collected from an adult with an advanced solid tumor such as melanoma, head and neck, liver or kidney cancer. The source material was CD4+ or CD8+ T cells sorted from blood, sampled in a trial of the OX40 agonist ivuxolimab. The nucleotides read TGCGCCAGCAGCTTGGACAGGGAACACGAAAAACTGTTTTTT. This codes for CASSLDREHEKLFF.